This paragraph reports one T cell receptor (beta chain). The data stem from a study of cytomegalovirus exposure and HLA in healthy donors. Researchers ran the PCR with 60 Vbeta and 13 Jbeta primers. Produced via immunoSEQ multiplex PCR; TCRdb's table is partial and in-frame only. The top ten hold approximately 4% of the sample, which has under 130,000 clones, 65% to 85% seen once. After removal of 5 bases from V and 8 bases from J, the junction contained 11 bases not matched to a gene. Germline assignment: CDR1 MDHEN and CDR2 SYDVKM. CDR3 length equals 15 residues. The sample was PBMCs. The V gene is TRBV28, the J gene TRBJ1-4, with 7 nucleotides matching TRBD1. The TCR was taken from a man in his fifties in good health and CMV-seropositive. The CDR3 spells CASSPPQGTQEKLFF. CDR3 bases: TGTGCCAGCAGTCCCCCACAGGGGACGCAAGAAAAACTGTTTTTT.